This T cell receptor (beta chain) emerged from a study of blood T cell repertoires in COVID-19. Whole-study context: COVID-19 samples from acute and convalescent phases originated in the United States, Italy and Spain. PBMCs, B-cell-depleted T cells, or T cells provided the cDNA or gDNA that made up the material.

The CDR3 has 17 residues. CDR1 and CDR2 from the germline V gene are MNHEY and SVGEGT. V dropped 2 bases and J dropped 3; count of bases not matched to a gene: 12. Patients at the Seattle site were enrolled during active infection and followed longitudinally. As handled by the study authors: Estimated nucleated cell counts came from reference gene primer amplification. Clones were read by immunoSEQ multiplex PCR, and TCRdb kept only the in-frame ones, dropping some. Clone size and V and J calls were adopted from that table, with D and trimming inferred from the DNA. The table lists tens of thousands of clones, about 74% of them singletons, with 3% to 4% in the top ten.

The sequenced sample consisted of peripheral blood. The rearrangement joins TRBV6-2 or TRBV6-3 to TRBJ2-7; TRBD2 agrees at 8 bases. The sequence was collected from a man between 65 and 79 years old with COVID-19, enrolled during active disease. The CDR3 sequence: CASSYPYLAGFSYEQYF. The CDR3 DNA reads TGTGCCAGCAGTTACCCGTATTTAGCGGGATTCAGCTACGAGCAGTACTTC.